Sequencing of this T cell receptor beta chain was carried out in a study of graft-versus-host responses after intestinal transplantation. Across the whole study: Anti-thymocyte globulin was used for induction in all recipients, who then took tacrolimus and steroids for about three years.

This CDR3 has 16 amino acids. On this clone: Its cognate antigen is unknown.

TCRdb's copy holds only in-frame clones and misses some; the assay was immunoSEQ multiplex PCR. This table has approximately 76,000 clones, 84% appearing once. The sequence came from a human donor who was the organ donor for an intestinal transplant. The rearrangement links TRBV21-1 to TRBJ1-5; TRBD1 is the table's D call, not checked against the DNA. TRBV21-1 is tagged as a pseudogene. This material consisted of unstimulated CD4+ T cells sorted from spleen or lymph node cells, taken before transplant. The CDR3 coding sequence is TGTGCCAGCAGCTCAAAAACGACAGGGGGGGATCAGCCCCAGCATTTT. Translation gives CASSSKTTGGDQPQHF.